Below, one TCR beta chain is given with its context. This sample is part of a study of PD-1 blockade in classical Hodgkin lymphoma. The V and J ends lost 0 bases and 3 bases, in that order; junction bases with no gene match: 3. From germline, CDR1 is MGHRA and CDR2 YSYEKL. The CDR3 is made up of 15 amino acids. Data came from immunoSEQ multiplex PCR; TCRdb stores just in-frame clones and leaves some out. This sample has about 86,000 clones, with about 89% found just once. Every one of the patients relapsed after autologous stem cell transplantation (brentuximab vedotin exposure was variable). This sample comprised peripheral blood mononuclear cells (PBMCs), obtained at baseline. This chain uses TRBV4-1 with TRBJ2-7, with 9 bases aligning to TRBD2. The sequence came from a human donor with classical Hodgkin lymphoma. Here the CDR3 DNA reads TGCGCCAGCAGCCAAGATGGGACTAGCTACTACGAGCAGTACTTC. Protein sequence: CASSQDGTSYYEQYF.